A single sample gave rise to the 10 T cell receptor beta chains below, sequenced in a study of blood T cell repertoires in COVID-19. This table comes from immunoSEQ multiplex PCR, and its TCRdb copy is limited to in-frame clones, with some not included. The sample gives some 110,000 clones, approximately 84% of which show up once; 1.3% to 1.5% is in the top ten. The specimen sequenced was peripheral blood. These receptors were obtained from a man aged 40-49 years with acute or convalescent COVID-19.

The chain employs TRBV27 and TRBJ1-5; 7 bases map to TRBD1. This CDR3 has 17 amino acids. Germline CDR1 and CDR2: MNHEY and SMNVEV (reference sequence). V was clipped by 2 bases and J by 1 base; unmatched bases: 8. The CDR3 DNA sequence: TGTGCCAGCAGTTTACGGCAGGGGGTGGGAAGCAATCAGCCCCAGCATTTT. Translation: CASSLRQGVGSNQPQHF.

The chain carries TRBV25-1 and TRBJ1-2; a weak D match, TRBD1 (5 bases). This CDR3 has 14 residues. Germline V gives CDR1 MGHDK, CDR2 SYGVNS. V was trimmed by 7 bases and J by 7 bases, leaving 19 bases between them. In nucleotides, the CDR3 is TGTGCCAGCACCGCGCCAGGGCCCCTCGGTGGCTACACCTTC. Protein sequence: CASTAPGPLGGYTF.

This clone was counted a few times. This rearrangement joins TRBV7-8 to TRBJ1-2; D possibly corresponds to TRBD1 (5 bases). V was pared by 5 bases and J by 8 bases, with 24 bases between. Germline lookup yields CDR1 SGHVS and CDR2 FQNEAQ. CDR3 size: 16 residues. The CDR3 sequence: CASSPKRAAGLEGYTF. In DNA form, the CDR3 reads TGTGCCAGCAGCCCGAAGCGGGCCGCAGGGCTAGAAGGCTACACCTTC.

The V and J genes are TRBV6-4 and TRBJ2-3; 13 bases fit TRBD2. Germline V CDR1 and CDR2: MRHNA, SNTAGT. V dropped 6 bases and J dropped 5; count of bases not matched to a gene: 5. The CDR3 extends over 15 amino acids. Here the CDR3 reads CASRRLAGGLDTQYF. CDR3 DNA sequence: TGTGCCAGCAGACGACTAGCGGGAGGACTAGATACGCAGTATTTT.

This CDR3 is CASSLDSGGRGDTQYF. The CDR3 coding sequence is TGTGCCAGCAGCCTGGATAGCGGGGGGCGAGGGGATACGCAGTATTTT. The chain recombines TRBV4-2 with TRBJ2-3; 10 bases align to TRBD2. The V gene's germline CDR1 is LGHNA and CDR2 YNFKEQ. V lost 4 bases to trimming and J lost 6 bases; unmatched junction nucleotides: 10. This CDR3 is 16 amino acids long.

This clone was counted only a few times. The chain has TRBV2 and TRBJ2-1, with D perhaps TRBD2 (5 bases). V was pared by 5 bases and J by 0 bases, with 14 bases between. Germline V gene data show CDR1 as SNHLY and CDR2 as FYNNEI. This CDR3 is 16 amino acids long. The CDR3 DNA is TGTGCCAGCAGTTTACTAGTTCTGAGCTCCTACAATGAGCAGTTCTTC. This translates into CASSLLVLSSYNEQFF. The variable domain in full, with the rest retrieved from reference TRBV2 and TRBJ2-1, is EPEVTQTPSHQVTQMGQEVILRCVPISNHLYFYWYRQILGQKVEFLVSFYNNEISEKSEIFDDQFSVERPDGSNFTLKIRSTKLEDSAMYFCASSLLVLSSYNEQFFGPGTRLTVL.

The V gene is TRBV7-9, the J gene TRBJ2-7; 9 bases line up with TRBD2. This CDR3 has 15 residues. Unmatched junction bases numbered 4, after V lost 4 bases and J lost 0 bases. Per germline, CDR1 SEHNR and CDR2 FQNEAQ (reference sequence). This CDR3 reads CASSSLAGASYEQYF. As DNA, the CDR3 is TGTGCCAGCAGCTCTTTAGCGGGAGCCTCCTACGAGCAGTACTTC.

This clone was detected once. The chain recombines TRBV5-4 with TRBJ2-3; the match to TRBD2 covers 10 bases. This CDR3 contains 20 residues. The V and J ends lost 4 bases and 1 base, in that order; junction bases with no gene match: 18. Germline V gene data show CDR1 as SGHNT and CDR2 as YYREEE (reference sequence). CDR3 protein: CASSPPVDLAGVRGTDTQYF. The CDR3 region has the DNA TGTGCCAGCAGCCCCCCTGTAGATCTAGCGGGGGTAAGGGGCACAGATACGCAGTATTTT. Variable domain in full (rest from reference TRBV5-4 and TRBJ2-3): ETGVTQSPTHLIKTRGQQVTLRCSSQSGHNTVSWYQQALGQGPQFIFQYYREEENGRGNFPPRFSGLQFPNYSSELNVNALELDDSALYLCASSPPVDLAGVRGTDTQYFGPGTRLTVL.

V gene TRBV4-2 combines with J gene TRBJ2-1; 7 bases match TRBD2. V trimming: 1 base; J trimming: 5 bases; junction bases outside the gene matches: 5. The germline gives CDR1 LGHNA, CDR2 YNFKEQ. The CDR3 contains 15 residues. DNA for the CDR3: TGTGCCAGCAGCCAAGTGGGGGGGGGTCACAATGAGCAGTTCTTC. This translates into CASSQVGGGHNEQFF.

The chain is built from TRBV9 and TRBJ2-5; 10 positions agree with TRBD2. The V gene's germline CDR1 is SGDLS and CDR2 YYNGEE. With V trimmed by 2 bases and J by 4 bases, 5 bases remained unmatched. The CDR3 spans 15 residues. CDR3 in amino acids: CASSVLAGGGETQYF. In DNA, the CDR3 is TGTGCCAGCAGCGTCTTAGCGGGGGGTGGAGAGACCCAGTACTTC.